This T cell receptor beta chain was recorded in a study of blood T cell repertoires in COVID-19. Looking at the study overall: Donors in the United States, Italy and Spain gave samples during acute or convalescent COVID-19. PBMCs, B-cell-depleted T cells, or T cells were the source of the cDNA or gDNA that made up the material.

Followed over time, Seattle patients had been enrolled while infection was active. The germline V gene encodes CDR1 KGHSH and CDR2 LQKENI. V gave up 6 bases and J gave up 8 bases, with 25 bases separating them. The CDR3 has 16 amino acids. Original methodology: Reference gene primers were amplified, and this amplification served to estimate nucleated cell counts. The protocol was immunoSEQ multiplex PCR, while the TCRdb copy is restricted to in-frame clones and leaves out a portion. The V and J calls and clone size are taken from that table; D and trimming were inferred from the DNA. The table has 200,000 to 300,000 clones, roughly 79% seen once.

Input material: peripheral blood. V usage is TRBV18 and J usage is TRBJ1-2; D possibly corresponds to TRBD1 (6 bases). This TCR derives from a woman aged 80 or over with COVID-19, enrolled during active disease. The CDR3 spells CASSIESATGPGGYTF. The DNA for the CDR3 is TGTGCCAGCTCGATAGAGAGCGCGACAGGTCCGGGCGGCTACACCTTC.